A selection of T cell receptor beta chains follows, all from one sample in a study of cytomegalovirus exposure and HLA in healthy donors. Here immunoSEQ multiplex PCR was the method, and the copy in TCRdb shows in-frame clones only, minus some. Among around 240,000 clones, around 89% were seen once, and the ten largest hold under 0.4%. Sequences were obtained from PBMCs. The receptors stem from a woman younger than 30 in good health and CMV-seronegative. Each CDR3 is given with its conserved first and last residue. The D gene is left open where the match is weak. For some rows the clone size is stated as once, few or many, or as a class when expanded; others skip it.

>.|TRBD1|TRBV28|TRBJ1-2|13
TGTGCCAGCAGCGATTCGACAGGGGTCGGCTACACCTTC
CASSDSTGVGYTF
>.|.|TRBV4-3|TRBJ1-1|14
TGCGCCAGCAGCTTCCGAGGTGGGAACACTGAAGCTTTCTTT
CASSFRGGNTEAFF
>.|.|TRBV20-1|TRBJ2-7|11
TGCAGTGCTAGAGGCGACTACGAGCAGTACTTC
CSARGDYEQYF
>.|.|TRBV2|TRBJ2-5|15
TGTGCCAGCAGTGGGGGGCCCCGAGATTGGGAGACCCAGTACTTC
CASSGGPRDWETQYF
>.|TRBD1|TRBV6-5|TRBJ2-7|15
TGTGCCAGCACCTCAGGGACAGCAAATTCCTACGAGCAGTACTTC
CASTSGTANSYEQYF
>.|TRBD2|TRBV5-1|TRBJ2-1|15
TGCGCCAGCAGCCCGGGACTAGCGGGGGGCGATGAGCAGTTCTTC
CASSPGLAGGDEQFF
>once|.|TRBV6-5|TRBJ1-1|14
TGTGCCAGCAGGTACGCGGGGGGAGCAGCTGAAGCTTTCTTT
CASRYAGGAAEAFF
>.|.|TRBV10-3|TRBJ1-6|14
TGTGCCATCAGTGAATGGCCACAAAATTCACCCCTCCACTTT
CAISEWPQNSPLHF
>.|TRBD1|TRBV5-1|TRBJ2-1|15
TGCGCCAGCAGCCCACAGGGGGTAAATCTGTATGAGCAGTTCTTC
CASSPQGVNLYEQFF
>once|TRBD1|TRBV7-9|TRBJ2-7|15
TGTGCCAGCAGCCCCCGGGGACAGCCGCTCTACGAGCAGTACTTC
CASSPRGQPLYEQYF
>.|.|TRBV18|TRBJ1-4|19
TGTGCCAGCTCACCTACGGAGATTGGTACGATCACAACTAATGAAAAACTGTTTTTT
CASSPTEIGTITTNEKLFF
>.|.|TRBV4-1|TRBJ2-1|15
TGCGCCAGCAGCCCGCGCCCGGGGAATGGCAATGAGCAGTTCTTC
CASSPRPGNGNEQFF
>.|.|TRBV10-2|TRBJ1-2|14
TGCGCCAGCAGTGAATTGGCGGGCCGTGAGGGCTACACCTTC
CASSELAGREGYTF
>.|.|TRBV2|TRBJ1-2|12
TGTGCCAGCAGTGAGGCCCTCTATGGCTACACCTTC
CASSEALYGYTF
>few|TRBD1|TRBV4-1|TRBJ2-1|13
TGCGCCAGCAGCCTCACAGGGGGCCTTGAGCAGTTCTTC
CASSLTGGLEQFF
>few|.|TRBV6-1|TRBJ1-2|15
TGTGCCAGCAGAAATCCATTTCGGGGTGACTATGGCTACACCTTC
CASRNPFRGDYGYTF
>.|.|TRBV29-1|TRBJ2-1|15
TGCAGCGTTGAAGACCAGGGTGCACCACCGGAACCCCCTTTCTTC
CSVEDQGAPPEPPFF
>.|TRBD1|TRBV7-2|TRBJ2-2|15
TGTGCCAGCAGCGTGACAGGGACGAACACCGGGGAGCTGTTTTTT
CASSVTGTNTGELFF
>once|.|TRBV9|TRBJ2-5|14
TGTGCCAGCAGCGCTGGGACTTGGGGAGAGACCCAGTACTTC
CASSAGTWGETQYF
>.|TRBD1|TRBV2|TRBJ1-1|14
TGTGCCAGCAGGGGGACAGGGAGGAACACTGAAGCTTTCTTT
CASRGTGRNTEAFF
>.|TRBD1|TRBV2|TRBJ2-7|15
TGTGCCAGCAGTGAGTGGGGGACAGGGCCCTACGAGCAGTACTTC
CASSEWGTGPYEQYF
>.|TRBD1|TRBV5-1|TRBJ1-1|16
TGCGCCAGCAGCTTGGGACGGGACAGGGCTTACACTGAAGCTTTCTTT
CASSLGRDRAYTEAFF
>.|TRBD1|TRBV10-3|TRBJ2-7|16
TGTGCCATCAGTGAGCCCCTGACAGGGGATCGTTACGAGCAGTACTTC
CAISEPLTGDRYEQYF
>few|TRBD1|TRBV2|TRBJ1-1|13
TGTGCCAGCAGAAAGGGGGCTTCCACTGAAGCTTTCTTT
CASRKGASTEAFF
>.|.|TRBV2|TRBJ1-1|12
TGTGCCGACAGGCCCGGAGGTGCTGAAGCTTTCTTT
CADRPGGAEAFF
>.|TRBD1|TRBV6-5|TRBJ1-2|14
TGTGCCAGCAGTTACGGGGGACAGGGCTATGGCTACACCTTC
CASSYGGQGYGYTF
>.|TRBD1|TRBV7-9|TRBJ1-1|14
TGTGCCAGCAGCTGGGGGACAGCCAACACTGAAGCTTTCTTT
CASSWGTANTEAFF